Sequencing of this T cell receptor beta chain was carried out in a study of cytomegalovirus exposure and HLA in healthy donors. Study at large: Unique TCRs numbering approximately 81 million, obtained from HLA-typed donors, made up an early data release. Study-wide results and caveats: Cytomegalovirus association was listed for about 170 TCR beta chains. In a later analysis, HLA-C alleles had the fewest associated TCRs, DRB1 alleles the most.

With 60 Vbeta and 13 Jbeta primers, the PCR was carried out. Repertoires were generated with immunoSEQ multiplex PCR, while TCRdb's copy carries only in-frame clones and drops some. The repertoire holds some 120,000 clones, with 81% as singletons. Of note for this clone: Its antigen is unidentified.

The sequence was collected from a woman in her forties in good health and CMV-seronegative. Sequenced material: PBMCs.

In nucleotides, the CDR3 is TGTGCCAGCAGCTTGGGGGCGCCCACTGAAGCTTTCTTT. As protein: CASSLGAPTEAFF. V usage is TRBV7-3 and J usage is TRBJ1-1; D is possibly TRBD1 (6 bases). The CDR3 totals 13 residues. Germline V lookup: CDR1 SGHTA, CDR2 FQGTGA. Trimming left V 3 bases short and J 4 bases short, with 9 bases between.